Presented here are 13 T cell receptor beta chains from one specimen sequenced in a study of cytomegalovirus exposure and HLA in healthy donors. 60 Vbeta and 13 Jbeta primers were used in PCR. Sequencing used immunoSEQ multiplex PCR; TCRdb keeps in-frame clones, though not all of them. Altogether some 120,000 clones are present, 70% to 80% being singletons, with the ten largest covering roughly 2%. Sequencing was performed on PBMCs. The receptors shown here come from a man aged 18 to 29 in good health and CMV-seronegative.

The chain carries TRBV12-2 and TRBJ2-6; no DNA check was done on the table's D call, TRBD2. TRBV12-2 is a pseudogene locus. CDR3 length equals 19 residues. This CDR3 is CASRLAPRLVPPGANVLTF. CDR3 nucleotide sequence: TGTGCAAGTCGCTTAGCCCCCCGTCTAGTTCCTCCTGGGGCCAACGTCCTGACTTTC.

The chain couples TRBV18 to TRBJ2-1; possibly TRBD2 for D (5 bases). This CDR3 is built from 15 residues. The V end was cut by 0 bases, the J end by 2 bases, with 8 bases between. Per germline, CDR1 KGHSH and CDR2 LQKENI. CDR3 region: CASSPPGSTYNEQFF. The CDR3 nucleotides are TGTGCCAGCTCACCACCGGGGAGCACCTACAATGAGCAGTTCTTC. Combining the CDR3 with reference TRBV18 and TRBJ2-1 gives the whole variable domain NAGVMQNPRHLVRRRGQEARLRCSPMKGHSHVYWYRQLPEEGLKFMVYLQKENIIDESGMPKERFSAEFPKEGPSILRIQQVVRGDSAAYFCASSPPGSTYNEQFFGPGTRLTVL.

The chain couples TRBV25-1 to TRBJ2-7; D gene ambiguous. V lost 3 bases, J lost 3 bases, and 9 bases lay in between. The CDR3 extends over 13 amino acids. The germline V gene encodes CDR1 MGHDK and CDR2 SYGVNS. The CDR3 nucleotides read TGTGCCAGCAGTGAGATACAGAACTACGAGCAGTACTTC. This gives the protein CASSEIQNYEQYF.

The chain joins TRBV5-4 to TRBJ2-1, with D perhaps matching TRBD1 (6 bases). Germline lookup yields CDR1 SGHNT and CDR2 YYREEE (reference sequence). This CDR3 is built from 16 residues. V lost 4 bases to trimming and J lost 4 bases, with 18 bases between them. CDR3 protein: CASSGFRDNDYNEQFF. The CDR3 coding sequence is TGTGCCAGCAGCGGGTTCCGGGACAATGATTACAATGAGCAGTTCTTC.

CDR3 in amino acids: CASTIPRRSEKLFF. The CDR3 region has the DNA TGCGCCAGCACTATCCCTCGTCGGAGTGAAAAACTGTTTTTT. This chain connects TRBV5-1 to TRBJ1-4; D is unresolved. The germline gives CDR1 SGHRS, CDR2 YFSETQ. This CDR3 spans 14 amino acids. Trimming took 6 bases from V and 7 from J, leaving 16 bases between them.

The chain has TRBV19 and TRBJ1-4; 9 bases line up with TRBD1. V lost 5 bases and J lost 8; bases outside the gene matches: 9. CDR3 length: 15 amino acids. CDR1 and CDR2 (germline): LNHDA, SQIVND (reference sequence). CDR3: CASSPYTGGAEKLFF. The CDR3 bases are TGTGCCAGTAGTCCTTACACAGGGGGCGCGGAAAAACTGTTTTTT.

J is TRBJ2-5 and V is TRBV14, with a tentative D call TRBD2 (5 bases). Trimming shortened V by 4 bases and J by 4 bases, and 19 bases separated the two germline ends. Germline CDR1 SGHDN, CDR2 FVKESK. The CDR3 is 16 residues long. CDR3 region: CASSRPGWTRGETQYF. Written as DNA, the CDR3 is TGTGCCAGCAGCCGCCCGGGGTGGACCCGGGGAGAGACCCAGTACTTC.

The chain uses TRBV5-1 and TRBJ2-6; tentatively, D is TRBD1 (6 bases). Germline V gene sequence: CDR1 SGHRS, CDR2 YFSETQ. With 4 bases removed from V and 0 bases from J, the gap between germline ends came to 11 bases. There are 16 residues in the CDR3. This CDR3 reads CASSRLGASGANVLTF. In nucleotides, the CDR3 is TGCGCCAGCAGCCGCTTGGGGGCCTCTGGGGCCAACGTCCTGACTTTC.

This clone was seen only a few times. The rearrangement links TRBV6-6 to TRBJ2-5, with D unresolved. Germline CDR1 reads MNHNY; CDR2 reads SVGAGI (reference sequence). V was shortened by 6 bases and J by 0 bases, with 17 bases between the two germline ends. This CDR3 is 16 amino acids long. CDR3 nucleotides: TGTGCCAGCAGGTCCCACAGCCTGGGTGACCAAGAGACCCAGTACTTC. Residues: CASRSHSLGDQETQYF.

As for this clone: The junction and the germline gene differ at one end; a read error may be behind it. V gene TRBV7-9 combines with J gene TRBJ2-2; 11 bases map to TRBD2. The CDR3 has 16 amino acids. Germline CDR1 and CDR2: SEHNR and FQNEAQ (reference sequence). The chain's CDR3 is CSSSAILAGVDGELFF. CDR3 in DNA: TGTTCCAGCAGCGCCATACTAGCGGGAGTTGACGGGGAGCTGTTTTTT.

This rearrangement joins TRBV30 to TRBJ2-5, with a tentative D call TRBD2 (5 bases). Deletions cut 2 bases from V and 7 bases from J, with 17 bases between. Looked up from germline, CDR1 is GTSNPN and CDR2 is SVGIG (reference sequence). This CDR3 is built from 14 residues. This CDR3 reads CAWSSSTPRGTQYF. The CDR3 DNA is TGTGCCTGGAGTTCATCAACGCCTCGGGGGACCCAGTACTTC.

The rearrangement joins TRBV19 to TRBJ2-5; 9 positions match TRBD2. Per the germline V gene, CDR1 is LNHDA and CDR2 is SQIVND (reference sequence). This CDR3 region has 17 residues. V was clipped by 5 bases and J by 4 bases; unmatched bases: 14. Here the CDR3 DNA reads TGTGCCAGTAGTTTCACCTTCGCGGGAGGGCCAGGAGAGACCCAGTACTTC. This sequence encodes CASSFTFAGGPGETQYF.

The gene calls are TRBV11-2 and TRBJ1-6; D ambiguous. In germline, CDR1 is SGHAT, CDR2 FQNNGV. The CDR3 covers 17 residues. V was cut by 1 base and J by 7 bases, with 17 bases left in between. In nucleotides, the CDR3 is TGTGCCAGCAGCTTAGGATTCGGGTCAGCCCTCAATTCACCCCTCCACTTT. Its translation: CASSLGFGSALNSPLHF.